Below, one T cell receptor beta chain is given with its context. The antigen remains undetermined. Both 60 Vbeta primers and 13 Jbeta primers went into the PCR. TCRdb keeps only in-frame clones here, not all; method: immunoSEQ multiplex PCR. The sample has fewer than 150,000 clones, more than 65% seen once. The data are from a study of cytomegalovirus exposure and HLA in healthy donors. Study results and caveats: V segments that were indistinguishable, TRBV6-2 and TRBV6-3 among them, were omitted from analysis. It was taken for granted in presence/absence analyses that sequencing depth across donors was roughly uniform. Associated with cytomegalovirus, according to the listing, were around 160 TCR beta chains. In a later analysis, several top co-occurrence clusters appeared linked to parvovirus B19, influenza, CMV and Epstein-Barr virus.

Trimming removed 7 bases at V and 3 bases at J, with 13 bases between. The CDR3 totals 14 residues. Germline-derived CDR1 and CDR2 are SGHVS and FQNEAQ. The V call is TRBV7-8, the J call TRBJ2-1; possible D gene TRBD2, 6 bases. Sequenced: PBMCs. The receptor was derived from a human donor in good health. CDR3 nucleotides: TGTGCCAGCACCGGGACTCCGGGCTACAATGAGCAGTTCTTC. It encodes CASTGTPGYNEQFF.